The clone carrying this T cell receptor (beta chain) has just a few counts. Its antigen is not known. The data stem from a study of blood T cells in healthy people across ages. Alongside a J-beta primer mix, a sample-barcoded 5' primer served in a second PCR lasting about 6 to 11 cycles. The study obtained at least 3 million CDR3-containing paired-end reads from every sample. TCRdb ran MiXCR on the 5' RACE reads and lists one entry per CDR3 protein. Of roughly 500,000 distinct CDR3 sequences detected, 25% to 30% appear once; the ten largest clones hold about 18%. Overall study findings and caveats: Donors of long life had a larger count of naive CD4+ cells and greater diversity than aged donors.

This receptor was taken from a woman in her 70s in good health. The sequencing input was blood.

The DNA for the CDR3 is TGTGCCAGCAGCCATGGGTTTACTGAAGCTTTCTTT. Amino acids: CASSHGFTEAFF. The chain employs TRBV3-1 and TRBJ1-1; D is unclear. The CDR3 length is 12 residues. Trimming removed 3 bases from V and 5 bases from J, with 7 bases in between. Germline values: CDR1 LGHDT, CDR2 YNNKEL (reference sequence).